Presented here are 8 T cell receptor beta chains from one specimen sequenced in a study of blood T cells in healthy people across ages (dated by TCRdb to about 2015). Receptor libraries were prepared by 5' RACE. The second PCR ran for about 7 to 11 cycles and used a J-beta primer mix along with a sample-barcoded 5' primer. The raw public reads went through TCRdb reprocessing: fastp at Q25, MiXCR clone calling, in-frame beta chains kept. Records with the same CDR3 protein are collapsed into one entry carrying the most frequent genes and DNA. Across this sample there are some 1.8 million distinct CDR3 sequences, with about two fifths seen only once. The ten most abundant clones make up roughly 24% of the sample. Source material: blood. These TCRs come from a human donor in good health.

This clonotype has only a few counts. The CDR3 sequence: CASSPGMNYGYTF. The CDR3 nucleotides are TGTGCCAGCAGCCCCGGAATGAACTATGGCTACACCTTC. The chain links TRBV7-9 to TRBJ1-2; the D is unclear. Germline V gene lookup returns CDR1 SEHNR and CDR2 FQNEAQ (reference sequence). The CDR3 covers 13 residues. V was cut by 5 bases and J by 2 bases, with 9 bases left in between. Full variable domain (missing parts from reference TRBV7-9 and TRBJ1-2): DTGVSQNPRHKITKRGQNVTFRCDPISEHNRLYWYRQTLGQGPEFLTYFQNEAQLEKSRLLSDRFSAERPKGSFSTLEIQRTEQGDSAMYLCASSPGMNYGYTFGSGTRLTVV.

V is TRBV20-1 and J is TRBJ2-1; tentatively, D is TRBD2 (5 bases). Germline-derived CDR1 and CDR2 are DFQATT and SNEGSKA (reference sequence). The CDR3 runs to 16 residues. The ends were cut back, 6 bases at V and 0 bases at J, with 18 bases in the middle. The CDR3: CSARSLSGGSYNEQFF. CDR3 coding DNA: TGCAGTGCCCGCAGTTTAAGCGGTGGCTCCTACAATGAGCAGTTCTTC.

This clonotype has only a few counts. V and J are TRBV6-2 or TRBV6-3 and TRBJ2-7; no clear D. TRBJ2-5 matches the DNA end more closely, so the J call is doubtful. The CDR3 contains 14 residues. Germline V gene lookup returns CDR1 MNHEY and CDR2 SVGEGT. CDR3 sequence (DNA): TGTGCCAGCACATCGTCTTACCGTCGGGAGACCCAGTACTTC. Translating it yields CASTSSYRRETQYF.

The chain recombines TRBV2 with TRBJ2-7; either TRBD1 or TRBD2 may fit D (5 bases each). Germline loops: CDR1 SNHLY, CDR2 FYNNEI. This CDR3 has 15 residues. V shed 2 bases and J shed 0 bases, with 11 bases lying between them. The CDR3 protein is CASSEFGGFSYEQYF. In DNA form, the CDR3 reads TGTGCCAGCAGTGAATTTGGGGGATTCTCCTACGAGCAGTACTTC. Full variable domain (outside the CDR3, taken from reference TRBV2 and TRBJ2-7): EPEVTQTPSHQVTQMGQEVILRCVPISNHLYFYWYRQILGQKVEFLVSFYNNEISEKSEIFDDQFSVERPDGSNFTLKIRSTKLEDSAMYFCASSEFGGFSYEQYFGPGTRLTVT.

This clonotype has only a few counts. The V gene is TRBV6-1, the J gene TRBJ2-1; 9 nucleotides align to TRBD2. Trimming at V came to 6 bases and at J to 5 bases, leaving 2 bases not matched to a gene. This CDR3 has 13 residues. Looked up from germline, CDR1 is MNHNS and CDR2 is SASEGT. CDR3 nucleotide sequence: TGTGCCAGCAGGGGCGGGGGGGACAATGAGCAGTTCTTC. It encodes CASRGGGDNEQFF.

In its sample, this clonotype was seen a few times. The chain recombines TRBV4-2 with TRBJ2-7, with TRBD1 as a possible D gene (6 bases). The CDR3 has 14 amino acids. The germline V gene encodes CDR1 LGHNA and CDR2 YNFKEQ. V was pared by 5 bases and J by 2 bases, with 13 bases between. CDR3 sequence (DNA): TGTGCCAGCAGCGGATCCCAGGGGCCCTACGAGCAGTACTTC. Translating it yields CASSGSQGPYEQYF.

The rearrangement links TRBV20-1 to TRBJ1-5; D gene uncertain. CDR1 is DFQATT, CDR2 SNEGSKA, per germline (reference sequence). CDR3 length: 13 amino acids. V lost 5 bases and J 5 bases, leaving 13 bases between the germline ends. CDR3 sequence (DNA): TGCAGTGCTCCTAGGGTTGTCGATCAGCCCCAGCATTTT. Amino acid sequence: CSAPRVVDQPQHF.

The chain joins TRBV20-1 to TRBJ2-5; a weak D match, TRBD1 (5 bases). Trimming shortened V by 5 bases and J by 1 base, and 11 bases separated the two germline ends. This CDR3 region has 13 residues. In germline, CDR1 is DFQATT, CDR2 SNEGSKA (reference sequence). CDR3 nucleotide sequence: TGCAGTGCTCGACAGATTGTCCAAGAGACCCAGTACTTC. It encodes CSARQIVQETQYF.